The clone carrying this T cell receptor (beta chain) was seen once. Antigen unknown. The CDR3 runs 12 residues. CDR1 is SQVTM, CDR2 ANQGSEA, per germline. Trimming shortened V by 6 bases and J by 9 bases, and 18 bases separated the two germline ends. Starting material of 400 to 600 ng total RNA yielded TCR beta cDNA via a constant-region primer. Amplification in three nested multiplex PCR rounds with slightly modified ARM-PCR gave rise to TCR beta libraries. Running 10 cycles apiece, the first two PCR rounds relied on TRBV1-TRBV30 forward primers together with a C-beta reverse primer. In TCRdb, the multiplex PCR reads were re-called with MiXCR into one record per CDR3 protein. The sample holds approximately 88,000 distinct CDR3 sequences, just over 65% seen once. This sample was taken from a study of tumor-infiltrating lymphocytes in primary liver carcinoma. Study in general: The study obtained roughly 3.5 to 7.13 million productive TCRbeta reads per sample, similar across tissue types. Study results and caveats: Tumor top-250-clone fractions significantly exceeded those of blood (p = 0.039).

Taking about 17-33 mg of unsorted bulk tissue, the authors co-extracted RNA and DNA. What was sequenced was tumor-adjacent normal liver tissue. The J gene is TRBJ2-7, the V gene TRBV29-1, with D perhaps matching TRBD1 or TRBD2 (6 bases each). The sequence was obtained from a man aged 40-50 years with primary liver carcinoma and hepatitis B virus infection. The CDR3 region has the DNA TGCAGCGTGAGGGGGGACATGGAAGGGCAGTACTTC. It is translated as CSVRGDMEGQYF.